Below, 29 T cell receptor beta chains from the same sample are listed, as sequenced in a study of shared clonotypes between healthy human individuals. Here immunoSEQ multiplex PCR was the method, and the copy in TCRdb shows in-frame clones only, minus some. The data hold roughly 2.6 million clones, with more than 90% observed a single time. Sequencing input: naive CD4+ T cells sorted from blood. This sample's subset: CD45RA+ positively selected. These receptors were collected from a man between 18 and 29 years old in good health.

V usage is TRBV5-4 and J usage is TRBJ2-5, with no clear D. Trimming took 0 bases from V and 1 from J, leaving 13 bases between them. This CDR3 is built from 16 residues. Per germline, CDR1 SGHNT and CDR2 YYREEE (reference sequence). The chain's CDR3 is CASSLGPLVSQETQYF. In DNA form, the CDR3 reads TGTGCCAGCAGCTTGGGTCCCTTGGTTTCCCAAGAGACCCAGTACTTC. The whole variable domain, filled in from reference TRBV5-4 and TRBJ2-5, reads ETGVTQSPTHLIKTRGQQVTLRCSSQSGHNTVSWYQQALGQGPQFIFQYYREEENGRGNFPPRFSGLQFPNYSSELNVNALELDDSALYLCASSLGPLVSQETQYFGPGTRLLVL.

The gene calls are TRBV5-1 and TRBJ1-2; D might be TRBD1 (5 bases). V gave up 2 bases and J gave up 6 bases, with 23 bases separating them. Germline V gene sequence: CDR1 SGHRS, CDR2 YFSETQ. This CDR3 spans 17 amino acids. This chain's CDR3 is CASSFTGAAGLVNGYTF. The CDR3 nucleotides are TGCGCCAGCAGCTTTACAGGTGCCGCGGGTTTGGTTAATGGCTACACCTTC. Complete variable domain (other parts from reference TRBV5-1 and TRBJ1-2): KAGVTQTPRYLIKTRGQQVTLSCSPISGHRSVSWYQQTPGQGLQFLFEYFSETQRNKGNFPGRFSGRQFSNSRSEMNVSTLELGDSALYLCASSFTGAAGLVNGYTFGSGTRLTVV.

The rearrangement links TRBV27 to TRBJ2-2, with 8 bases fitting TRBD2. Germline V CDR1 and CDR2: MNHEY, SMNVEV (reference sequence). The CDR3 sequence is 15 residues long. With 6 bases clipped from V and 5 bases from J, the junction kept 8 bases outside the gene matches. The CDR3 DNA reads as TGTGCCAGCAGCTGGTCGGGACTAGGGACCGGGGAGCTGTTTTTT. Protein sequence: CASSWSGLGTGELFF.

This sequence joins TRBV10-3 and TRBJ2-7; D not certain. The CDR3 loop spans 14 amino acids. The V end lost 2 bases, the J end lost 1 base, and 9 bases lay between the germline ends. Germline values: CDR1 ENHRY, CDR2 SYGVKD. This CDR3 reads CAISEIAESYEQYF. The CDR3 nucleotides are TGTGCCATCAGTGAGATTGCGGAGTCCTACGAGCAGTACTTC.

The chain couples TRBV6-6 to TRBJ2-5, with D tentatively TRBD1 (5 bases). TRBJ2-7 explains the end of the DNA better; the J call may be wrong. Looked up from germline, CDR1 is MNHNY and CDR2 is SVGAGI (reference sequence). This CDR3 has 13 amino acids. This CDR3 is CASSLTGTYEQYF. The DNA for the CDR3 is TGTGCCAGCAGCTTAACAGGTACCTACGAGCAGTACTTC.

This clone was detected once. J is TRBJ2-7 and V is TRBV5-1; 8 bases map to TRBD1. The CDR3 runs 16 residues. J gave up 2 bases and V 0 bases, and 7 bases lay outside the gene matches. The germline gives CDR1 SGHRS, CDR2 YFSETQ. The CDR3 DNA reads TGCGCCAGCAGCTTGGAAGGGTACAGGGGGACCTACGAGCAGTACTTC. Translated: CASSLEGYRGTYEQYF.

J is TRBJ2-1 and V is TRBV27; D is perhaps TRBD2 (5 bases). V lost 5 bases, J lost 5 bases, and 22 bases lay in between. The CDR3 totals 17 residues. The germline V gene encodes CDR1 MNHEY and CDR2 SMNVEV (reference sequence). In DNA, the CDR3 is TGTGCCAGCAGTGGCCTTTACAGCGGCCGCCTTAACAATGAGCAGTTCTTC. It translates to CASSGLYSGRLNNEQFF.

The CDR3 bases are TGTGCCATCAGTGAGTCGTTGAGACAGGGGGAAAGTCAGCCCCAGCATTTT. It is translated as CAISESLRQGESQPQHF. J is TRBJ1-5 and V is TRBV10-3, with 9 bases lining up with TRBD1. Germline V gene data show CDR1 as ENHRY and CDR2 as SYGVKD. The CDR3 has 17 residues. After removal of 0 bases from V and 6 bases from J, the junction contained 9 bases not matched to a gene.

The J gene is TRBJ1-1, the V gene TRBV9; no definite D call. CDR1 and CDR2 from the germline V gene are SGDLS and YYNGEE. The V and J ends lost 0 bases and 0 bases respectively, with 9 bases between them. The CDR3 is 15 residues long. CDR3 in amino acids: CASSVDPSMNTEAFF. The CDR3 nucleotides are TGTGCCAGCAGCGTAGATCCAAGCATGAACACTGAAGCTTTCTTT.

The chain combines TRBV11-2 with TRBJ1-6; 7 nucleotides line up with TRBD1. The CDR3 totals 15 residues. After removal of 4 bases from V and 6 bases from J, the junction contained 6 bases not matched to a gene. Germline V gives CDR1 SGHAT, CDR2 FQNNGV. This CDR3 reads CASSSEPGGNSPLHF. CDR3 nucleotide sequence: TGTGCCAGCAGCTCCGAACCAGGGGGTAATTCACCCCTCCACTTT.

This chain connects TRBV7-8 to TRBJ2-7; TRBD1 aligns across 7 bases. The CDR3 has 13 residues. J gave up 3 bases and V 5 bases, and 4 bases lay outside the gene matches. Germline CDR1 is SGHVS and CDR2 is FQNEAQ. The CDR3 DNA sequence: TGTGCCAGCAGCCGGGACAGAAACTACGAGCAGTACTTC. It yields the protein CASSRDRNYEQYF. Combining the CDR3 with reference TRBV7-8 and TRBJ2-7 gives the whole variable domain GAGVSQSPRYKVAKRGQDVALRCDPISGHVSLFWYQQALGQGPEFLTYFQNEAQLDKSGLPSDRFFAERPEGSVSTLKIQRTQQEDSAVYLCASSRDRNYEQYFGPGTRLTVT.

J is TRBJ1-5 and V is TRBV4-1, with D perhaps matching TRBD1 (6 bases). The V gene's germline CDR1 is MGHRA and CDR2 YSYEKL. CDR3 size: 16 residues. Trimming pared 1 base from V and 6 bases from J, leaving 16 bases between. CDR3 in amino acids: CASSQAEQGGGQPQHF. CDR3 nucleotide sequence: TGCGCCAGCAGCCAAGCGGAACAGGGCGGAGGTCAGCCCCAGCATTTT.

The chain joins TRBV5-6 to TRBJ1-2; maybe TRBD1 (6 bases). Germline CDR1 and CDR2: SGHDT and YYEEEE. The V end was cut by 0 bases, the J end by 1 base, with 13 bases between. The CDR3 covers 16 residues. In DNA, the CDR3 is TGTGCCAGCAGCTTGGCTATAGACAGGAGTAACTATGGCTACACCTTC. It codes for CASSLAIDRSNYGYTF.

The CDR3 DNA follows: TGTGCCAGCAGTGAAGCGGGAGGGGGCGGGGGCTACACCTTC. It encodes CASSEAGGGGGYTF. V is TRBV6-1 and J is TRBJ1-2, with TRBD1 matching 7 bases. The CDR3 length is 14 residues. The ends lost 0 bases at V and 8 bases at J; junction bases unmatched: 6. In germline, CDR1 is MNHNS, CDR2 SASEGT.

V usage is TRBV27 and J usage is TRBJ1-6; D possibly corresponds to TRBD1 (5 bases). V lost 5 bases and J lost 0, with 23 bases in between. The CDR3 consists of 20 residues. Per germline, CDR1 MNHEY and CDR2 SMNVEV (reference sequence). The CDR3 DNA follows: TGTGCCAGCAGTCGCACCGGAGCCACAGGAGGCTTCTCCTATAATTCACCCCTCCACTTT. Translating gives CASSRTGATGGFSYNSPLHF.

J is TRBJ2-1 and V is TRBV7-8; maybe TRBD1 (5 bases). From germline, CDR1 is SGHVS and CDR2 FQNEAQ. Deletions cut 1 base from V and 6 bases from J, with 13 bases between. The CDR3 extends over 15 amino acids. CDR3 region: CASSLEGVGFNEQFF. The CDR3 DNA reads as TGTGCCAGCAGCTTAGAAGGGGTTGGATTCAATGAGCAGTTCTTC.

As to this clone: Other DNA sequences within the sample encode an identical CDR3. The chain joins TRBV30 to TRBJ1-1; D might be TRBD1 (5 bases). The CDR3 loop spans 13 amino acids. V was shortened by 3 bases and J by 2 bases, with 10 bases between the two germline ends. The germline V gene encodes CDR1 GTSNPN and CDR2 SVGIG (reference sequence). DNA for the CDR3: TGTGCCTGGAGCAGACAGTTAAACACTGAAGCTTTCTTT. This encodes CAWSRQLNTEAFF.

This clone was seen just once. J is TRBJ2-1 and V is TRBV6-4; D not resolved. Deletions cut 1 base from V and 0 bases from J, with 10 bases between. The CDR3 contains 16 residues. Germline CDR1 is MRHNA and CDR2 is SNTAGT. In DNA, the CDR3 is TGTGCCAGCAGTGACTGGGGAACATCCTCCTACAATGAGCAGTTCTTC. Its translation: CASSDWGTSSYNEQFF.

The rearrangement links TRBV29-1 to TRBJ2-5; the D is unclear. V gave up 1 base and J gave up 1 base, with 7 bases separating them. The CDR3 has 13 residues. Germline V gene sequence: CDR1 SQVTM, CDR2 ANQGSEA. The CDR3 sequence: CSVEVNIQETQYF. CDR3 nucleotides: TGCAGCGTTGAAGTGAATATCCAAGAGACCCAGTACTTC. Full variable domain (remainder filled in from reference TRBV29-1 and TRBJ2-5): SAVISQKPSRDICQRGTSLTIQCQVDSQVTMMFWYRQQPGQSLTLIATANQGSEATYESGFVIDKFPISRPNLTFSTLTVSNMSPEDSSIYLCSVEVNIQETQYFGPGTRLLVL.

The chain carries TRBV5-1 and TRBJ2-7; D not resolved. The CDR3 runs to 13 residues. Trimming pared 1 base from V and 7 bases from J, leaving 12 bases between. The germline V gene has CDR1 SGHRS and CDR2 YFSETQ. The CDR3 sequence: CASSLNPFLEQYF. The CDR3 DNA reads TGCGCCAGCAGCTTGAACCCTTTCTTGGAGCAGTACTTC.

V and J are TRBV19 and TRBJ1-1, with D perhaps TRBD1 (5 bases). With 5 bases removed from V and 4 bases from J, the gap between germline ends came to 20 bases. This CDR3 is built from 16 residues. CDR1 and CDR2 (germline): LNHDA, SQIVND (reference sequence). CDR3 bases: TGTGCCAGTAGTGATGGGCAGGGCGCCTGGGGCACTGAAGCTTTCTTT. Its translation is CASSDGQGAWGTEAFF.

The V call is TRBV5-5, the J call TRBJ1-2; 9 bases line up with TRBD1. Germline assignment: CDR1 SGHKS and CDR2 YYEKEE (reference sequence). This CDR3 region has 15 residues. J lost 2 bases, V lost 3 bases, and 5 bases had no gene match. The CDR3 DNA is TGTGCCAGCAGCTGGGGACAGGGTGGGAACTATGGCTACACCTTC. Protein sequence: CASSWGQGGNYGYTF.

The rearrangement joins TRBV9 to TRBJ1-5; 8 nucleotides match TRBD1. CDR3 length equals 13 residues. Per germline, CDR1 SGDLS and CDR2 YYNGEE. V lost 4 bases and J lost 6; bases outside the gene matches: 3. Here the CDR3 reads CASSRQGSQPQHF. The CDR3 DNA follows: TGTGCCAGCAGCAGACAGGGGAGTCAGCCCCAGCATTTT.

Concerning this clone itself: The sample carries other DNA sequences with the same CDR3. V usage is TRBV18 and J usage is TRBJ2-7, with D possibly matching TRBD1 (6 bases). CDR1 is KGHSH, CDR2 LQKENI, per germline. This CDR3 has 14 amino acids. Trimming shortened V by 3 bases and J by 2 bases, and 11 bases separated the two germline ends. The CDR3 is CASSPTTGPYEQYF. The CDR3 DNA sequence: TGTGCCAGCTCACCTACAACAGGGCCCTACGAGCAGTACTTC.

V usage is TRBV6-6 and J usage is TRBJ2-7; TRBD1 agrees at 9 bases. Per germline, CDR1 MNHNY and CDR2 SVGAGI (reference sequence). The V segment lost 5 bases and the J segment 3 bases; nucleotides outside the gene matches: 5. The CDR3 spans 14 residues. CDR3: CASSQWGQGYEQYF. The CDR3 region has the DNA TGTGCCAGCAGTCAGTGGGGACAGGGCTACGAGCAGTACTTC.

The chain recombines TRBV6-4 with TRBJ2-7; D may correspond to TRBD1 or TRBD2 (5 bases each). This CDR3 has 15 residues. V lost 6 bases, J lost 2 bases, and 17 bases lay in between. Germline-derived CDR1 and CDR2 are MRHNA and SNTAGT. This CDR3 reads CASRVSPGPAYEQYF. The CDR3 nucleotides read TGTGCCAGCAGAGTTTCACCGGGACCCGCCTACGAGCAGTACTTC.

Points on this clone: In the same sample, other DNA sequences code for this CDR3. The rearrangement uses TRBV7-2 and TRBJ2-1; 13 nucleotides agree with TRBD2. Trimming at V came to 1 base and at J to 7 bases, leaving 4 bases not matched to a gene. CDR3 length: 16 amino acids. Germline-derived CDR1 and CDR2 are SGHTA and FQGNSA. In DNA form, the CDR3 reads TGTGCCAGCAGCTTAGGACTAGCGGGAGGTGAGAATGAGCAGTTCTTC. It yields the protein CASSLGLAGGENEQFF.

This rearrangement joins TRBV4-1 to TRBJ2-7; 7 bases are a match to TRBD1. Germline trimming cut 1 base from V and 1 base from J; bases unmatched to any gene: 13. This CDR3 contains 18 residues. CDR1 and CDR2 from the germline V gene are MGHRA and YSYEKL. In DNA form, the CDR3 reads TGCGCCAGCAGCCAAGCTCCCAACCGACAGGGACCTTCCTACGAGCAGTACTTC. Translating it yields CASSQAPNRQGPSYEQYF.

The rearrangement joins TRBV30 to TRBJ1-5; unclear D gene. Trimming stripped 0 bases from V and 0 bases from J, with 12 bases between. Germline CDR1 reads GTSNPN; CDR2 reads SVGIG (reference sequence). The CDR3 totals 16 residues. CDR3 DNA: TGTGCCTGGAGTGTGGGAAGCGTCAATAGCAATCAGCCCCAGCATTTT. It translates to CAWSVGSVNSNQPQHF.